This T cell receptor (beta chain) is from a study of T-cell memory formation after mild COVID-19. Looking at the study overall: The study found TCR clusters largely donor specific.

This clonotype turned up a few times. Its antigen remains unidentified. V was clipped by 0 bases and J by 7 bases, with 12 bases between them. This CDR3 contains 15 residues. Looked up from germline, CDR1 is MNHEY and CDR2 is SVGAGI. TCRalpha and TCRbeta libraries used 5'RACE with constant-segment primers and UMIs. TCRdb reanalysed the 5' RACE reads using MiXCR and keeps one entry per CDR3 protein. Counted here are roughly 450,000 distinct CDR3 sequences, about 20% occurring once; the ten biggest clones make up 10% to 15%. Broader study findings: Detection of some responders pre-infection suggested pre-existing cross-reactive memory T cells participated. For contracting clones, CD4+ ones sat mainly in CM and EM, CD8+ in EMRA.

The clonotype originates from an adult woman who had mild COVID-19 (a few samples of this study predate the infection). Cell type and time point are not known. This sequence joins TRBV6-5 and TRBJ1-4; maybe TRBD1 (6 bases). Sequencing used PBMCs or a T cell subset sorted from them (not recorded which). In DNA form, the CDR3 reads TGTGCCAGCAGTTACTCTGGCGAAGGGGGTGAAAAACTGTTTTTT. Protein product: CASSYSGEGGEKLFF.